This T cell receptor beta chain stems from a study of T cell repertoires in cytomegalovirus infection. Study-wide background: Public TCR beta signatures were indicative of both CMV infection and a matching HLA type.

Turning to this clonotype: The antigen remains unidentified.

Points from the study as a whole: The ex vivo response was dominated by HLA-C-restricted CMV-specific TCR beta clonotypes.

Via MiXCR, TCRdb re-called the reads, giving one row per CDR3 protein. Of 90,000 to 120,000 distinct CDR3 sequences in the sample, less than 25% were seen once. Germline CDR1 is SEHNR and CDR2 is FQNEAQ (reference sequence). The CDR3 has 10 residues. V lost 2 bases and J lost 7, with 1 base in between. This sequence joins TRBV7-9 and TRBJ2-3; D is ambiguous. Input material: CD8+ T cells from PBMCs. This clonotype originated in a human donor in good health (CMV status not recorded). Some clones in this sample may be carry-over from other donors' samples. The CDR3 bases are TGTGCCAGCAGCTTAAATACGCAGTATTTT. This encodes CASSLNTQYF.